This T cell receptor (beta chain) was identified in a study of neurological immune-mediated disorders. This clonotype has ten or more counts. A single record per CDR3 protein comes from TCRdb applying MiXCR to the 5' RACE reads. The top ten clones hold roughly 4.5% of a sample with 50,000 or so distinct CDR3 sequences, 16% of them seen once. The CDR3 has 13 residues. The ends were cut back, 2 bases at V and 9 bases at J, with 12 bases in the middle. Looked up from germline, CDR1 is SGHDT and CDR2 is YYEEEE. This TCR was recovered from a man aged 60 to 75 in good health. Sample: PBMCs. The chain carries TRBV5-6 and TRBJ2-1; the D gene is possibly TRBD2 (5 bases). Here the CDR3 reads CASSFGLASEQFF. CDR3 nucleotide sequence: TGTGCCAGCAGCTTTGGTCTAGCTAGTGAGCAGTTCTTC.